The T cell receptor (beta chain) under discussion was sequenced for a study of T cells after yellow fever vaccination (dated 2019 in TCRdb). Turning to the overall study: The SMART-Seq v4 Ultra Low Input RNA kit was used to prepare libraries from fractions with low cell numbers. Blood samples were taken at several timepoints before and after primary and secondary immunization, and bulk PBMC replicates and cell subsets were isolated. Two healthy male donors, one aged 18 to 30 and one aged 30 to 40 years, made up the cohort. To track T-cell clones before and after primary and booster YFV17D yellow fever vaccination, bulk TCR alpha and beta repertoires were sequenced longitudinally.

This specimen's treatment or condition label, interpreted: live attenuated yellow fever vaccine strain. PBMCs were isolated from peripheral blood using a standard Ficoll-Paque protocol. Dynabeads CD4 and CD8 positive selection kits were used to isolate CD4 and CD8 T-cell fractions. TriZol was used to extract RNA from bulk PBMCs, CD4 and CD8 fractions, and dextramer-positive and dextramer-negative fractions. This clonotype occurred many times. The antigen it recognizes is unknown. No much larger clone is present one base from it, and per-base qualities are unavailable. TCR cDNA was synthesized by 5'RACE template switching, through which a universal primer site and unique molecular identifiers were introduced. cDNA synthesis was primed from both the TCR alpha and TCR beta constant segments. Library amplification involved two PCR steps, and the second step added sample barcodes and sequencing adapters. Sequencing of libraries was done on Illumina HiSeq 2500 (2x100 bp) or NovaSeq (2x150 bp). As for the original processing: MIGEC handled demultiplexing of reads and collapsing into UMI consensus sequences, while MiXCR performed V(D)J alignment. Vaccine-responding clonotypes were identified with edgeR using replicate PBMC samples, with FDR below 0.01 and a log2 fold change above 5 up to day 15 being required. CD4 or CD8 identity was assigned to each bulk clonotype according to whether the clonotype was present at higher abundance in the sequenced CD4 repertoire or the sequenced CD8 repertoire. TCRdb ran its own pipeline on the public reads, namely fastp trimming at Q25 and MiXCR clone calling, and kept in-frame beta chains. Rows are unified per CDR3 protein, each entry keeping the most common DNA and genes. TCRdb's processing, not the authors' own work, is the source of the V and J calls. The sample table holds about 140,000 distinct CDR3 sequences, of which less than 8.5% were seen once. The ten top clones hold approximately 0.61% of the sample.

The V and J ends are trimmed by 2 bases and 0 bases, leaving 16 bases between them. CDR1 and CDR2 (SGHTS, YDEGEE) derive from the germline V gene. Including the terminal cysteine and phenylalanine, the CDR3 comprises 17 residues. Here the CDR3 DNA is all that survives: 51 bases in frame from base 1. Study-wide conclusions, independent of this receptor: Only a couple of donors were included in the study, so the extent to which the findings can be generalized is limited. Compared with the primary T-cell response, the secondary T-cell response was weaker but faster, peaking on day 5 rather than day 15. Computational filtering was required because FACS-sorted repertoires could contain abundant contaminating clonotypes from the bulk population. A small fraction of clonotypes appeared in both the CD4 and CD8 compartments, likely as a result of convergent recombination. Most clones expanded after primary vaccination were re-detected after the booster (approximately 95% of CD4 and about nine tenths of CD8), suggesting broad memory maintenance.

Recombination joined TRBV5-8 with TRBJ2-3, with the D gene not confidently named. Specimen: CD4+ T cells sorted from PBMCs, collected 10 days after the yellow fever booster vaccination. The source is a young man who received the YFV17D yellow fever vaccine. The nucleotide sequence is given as TGTGCCAGCAGCTTAACAGTGACCGCTTCTAGCACAGATACGCAGTATTTT. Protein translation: CASSLTVTASSTDTQYF.